These T cell receptor beta chains were read from a single sample in a study of blood T cell repertoires in COVID-19. Method: immunoSEQ multiplex PCR; TCRdb's copy keeps in-frame clones and lacks some. Among 350,000 or so clones listed, roughly 90% were seen once. Sequenced input: PBMCs or T cells enriched from blood (not recorded which). The receptors stem from a woman under 40 who had recovered from COVID-19. Each CDR3 is given with its conserved first and last residue. A D gene is named only where the DNA matches it firmly. Size is stated for part of the rows, as once, few or many counts, or as a class when the clone is expanded.

clone_size d_call j_call v_call cdr3_aa cdr3_nt
. TRBD1 TRBJ1-1 TRBV11-2 CASSLSRGSTEAFF TGTGCCAGCAGCTTAAGCAGGGGGAGCACTGAAGCTTTCTTT
. TRBD2 TRBJ2-1 TRBV19 CASSIPSGSRNEQFF TGTGCCAGTAGTATTCCCAGCGGGAGTAGGAATGAGCAGTTCTTC
. . TRBJ1-1 TRBV28 CASKESGNTEAFF TGTGCCAGCAAGGAATCAGGGAACACTGAAGCTTTCTTT
. TRBD1 TRBJ1-1 TRBV11-3 CASSLKGANTEAFF TGTGCCAGCAGCTTAAAGGGGGCGAACACTGAAGCTTTCTTT
few . TRBJ1-6 TRBV3-1/TRBV3-2 CASSDYSNSPLHF TGTGCCAGCAGCGACTACAGCAATTCACCCCTCCACTTT
. . TRBJ1-6 TRBV11-2 CASREGYSSPLHF TGTGCCAGCCGGGAGGGGTATAGTTCACCCCTCCACTTT
. TRBD2 TRBJ2-7 TRBV18 CASSPVGRGTSGYEQYF TGTGCCAGCTCACCCGTTGGGCGAGGGACTAGCGGTTACGAGCAGTACTTC
. . TRBJ2-7 TRBV28 CASRWGGSGKGSYEQYF TGTGCCAGCAGATGGGGAGGTAGCGGTAAAGGGTCCTACGAGCAGTACTTC
. . TRBJ2-5 TRBV9 CASSGTDQETQYF TGTGCCAGCAGCGGAACGGACCAAGAGACCCAGTACTTC
. . TRBJ1-2 TRBV3-1/TRBV3-2 CASSQSDRNYGYTF TGTGCCAGCAGCCAATCTGACAGAAACTATGGCTACACCTTC
. . TRBJ2-7 TRBV7-9 CASSFRESSYEQYF TGTGCCAGCAGCTTCCGGGAGAGCTCCTACGAGCAGTACTTC
. . TRBJ2-3 TRBV4-3 CASSQLLTDTQYF TGCGCCAGCAGCCAATTGTTAACAGATACGCAGTATTTT
. . TRBJ2-1 TRBV10-3 CAISVPPSGQGANEQFF .
. TRBD2 TRBJ2-1 TRBV28 CASSLRSLGGLAQYNEQFF TGTGCCAGCAGTTTACGGTCGTTAGGGGGACTAGCGCAATACAATGAGCAGTTCTTC
. TRBD1 TRBJ1-3 TRBV28 CASSSISWTGWGNTIYF TGTGCCAGCAGTTCAATCTCCTGGACAGGATGGGGAAACACCATATATTTT
. TRBD1 TRBJ2-7 TRBV6-5 CASSKTGATYEQYF TGTGCCAGCAGCAAGACAGGGGCAACCTACGAGCAGTACTTC
. TRBD1 TRBJ1-2 TRBV28 CASSSPLRDRGVGYGYTF TGTGCCAGCAGCTCTCCGCTCAGGGACAGGGGCGTAGGGTATGGCTACACCTTC
. . TRBJ2-1 TRBV7-3 CASSQGPHFAGIGNEQFF TGTGCCAGCAGCCAAGGGCCACACTTTGCGGGGATAGGGAATGAGCAGTTCTTC
once . TRBJ2-1 TRBV7-2 CASNPTRGGNEQFF TGTGCCAGCAACCCAACAAGGGGGGGGAATGAGCAGTTCTTC
. . TRBJ1-1 TRBV9 CASSVRDLGMNTEAFF TGTGCCAGCAGCGTACGTGACCTCGGGATGAACACTGAAGCTTTCTTT
once . TRBJ1-4 TRBV5-6 CASSIRDNEKLFF TGTGCCAGCAGCATACGGGATAATGAAAAACTGTTTTTT
. TRBD1 TRBJ2-2 TRBV7-2 CASSSGQGSTGELFF TGTGCCAGCAGCTCGGGACAGGGTAGCACCGGGGAGCTGTTTTTT
. . TRBJ2-5 TRBV6-4 CASSLPLETQYF TGTGCCAGCAGTCTCCCACTAGAGACCCAGTACTTC
. . TRBJ1-1 TRBV29-1 CSVEDGGARAFF TGCAGCGTTGAAGACGGGGGGGCTAGAGCTTTCTTT
. . TRBJ2-5 TRBV28 CASNPRDPQETQYF TGTGCCAGCAACCCCCGGGATCCCCAAGAGACCCAGTACTTC
. . TRBJ2-3 TRBV25-1 CASSEPRHSDTQYF TGTGCCAGCAGTGAACCCCGACACAGCGATACGCAGTATTTT
once TRBD2 TRBJ2-2 TRBV3-1/TRBV3-2 CASSQVVVGGGATGELFF TGTGCCAGCAGCCAAGTAGTTGTAGGCGGGGGAGCCACCGGGGAGCTGTTTTTT
. TRBD1 TRBJ1-1 TRBV7-8 CASRGPTGRQGGNTEAFF TGTGCCAGCAGGGGACCGACCGGAAGACAGGGGGGGAACACTGAAGCTTTCTTT
. . TRBJ2-7 TRBV11-2 CASSLGYYEQYF TGTGCCAGCAGCTTAGGTTACTACGAGCAGTACTTC
. . TRBJ2-7 TRBV11-3 CASTEGGGNYEQYF TGTGCCAGCACCGAGGGCGGGGGCAACTACGAGCAGTACTTC
. . TRBJ1-2 TRBV6-2/TRBV6-3 CASSYYPTMGGRDGYTF TGTGCCAGCAGTTACTACCCGACAATGGGGGGAAGAGATGGCTACACCTTC
. TRBD1 TRBJ2-7 TRBV28 CASSITGEGNYEQYF TGTGCCAGCAGCATTACAGGGGAAGGTAACTACGAGCAGTACTTC
. . TRBJ1-6 TRBV28 CASTAGPMSPTLHF TGTGCCAGCACGGCAGGGCCCATGTCCCCCACCCTCCACTTT
. TRBD1 TRBJ2-7 TRBV7-2 CASSVNRGPYEQYF TGTGCCAGCAGCGTAAACAGGGGCCCCTACGAGCAGTACTTC
. TRBD2 TRBJ2-3 TRBV11-3 CASSLGGTSGGTDTQYF TGTGCCAGCAGCTTAGGTGGGACTAGCGGCGGCACAGATACGCAGTATTTT
. . TRBJ2-7 TRBV7-6 CASSDNLGSEQYF TGTGCCAGCAGCGACAACTTAGGCAGCGAGCAGTACTTC
. TRBD2 TRBJ2-7 TRBV6-2/TRBV6-3 CASSGGLAGGMSSYEQYF TGTGCCAGCAGTGGGGGACTAGCGGGAGGGATGAGCTCCTACGAGCAGTACTTC
. TRBD1 TRBJ2-2 TRBV18 CASSPRQGGNTGELFF TGTGCCAGCTCACCAAGACAGGGGGGGAACACCGGGGAGCTGTTTTTT
once TRBD1 TRBJ2-7 TRBV10-3 CAIRDRVDSYEQYF TGTGCCATCAGGGACAGGGTAGACTCCTACGAGCAGTACTTC
. TRBD1 TRBJ1-1 TRBV29-1 CSVTTGQGTEAFF TGCAGCGTCACAACGGGACAGGGCACTGAAGCTTTCTTT
. . TRBJ1-2 TRBV7-9 CASSLLGVRDTVPGYTF TGTGCCAGCAGCTTATTGGGTGTACGGGACACCGTTCCTGGCTACACCTTC
. . TRBJ2-7 TRBV28 CASSFRHRVIYEQYF TGTGCCAGCAGTTTTAGGCACAGGGTGATCTACGAGCAGTACTTC
. TRBD1 TRBJ1-5 TRBV5-6 CASSLKRTGVEQPQHF TGTGCCAGCAGCTTGAAAAGAACAGGGGTGGAGCAGCCCCAGCATTTT
. TRBD1 TRBJ1-3 TRBV7-9 CASRGAGTVENTIYF TGTGCCAGCAGGGGGGCCGGGACAGTCGAAAACACCATATATTTT
. TRBD2 TRBJ2-3 TRBV11-2 CASSRQAGAGTDTQYF TGTGCCAGCAGTCGTCAAGCGGGAGCTGGCACAGATACGCAGTATTTT
. . TRBJ2-7 TRBV5-1 CASSLGLTYEQYF TGCGCCAGCAGCTTAGGACTTACCTACGAGCAGTACTTC
. . TRBJ2-1 TRBV12-3/TRBV12-4 CASRGGGYNEQFF TGTGCCAGCAGGGGAGGGGGCTACAATGAGCAGTTCTTC
. . TRBJ2-7 TRBV2 CASRRPISGYEQYF TGTGCCAGCAGACGGCCCATATCGGGCTACGAGCAGTACTTC
once . TRBJ1-4 TRBV7-2 CASSSGTRFSATNEKLFF TGTGCCAGCAGCTCCGGGACACGATTCTCTGCAACTAATGAAAAACTGTTTTTT